These 14 T cell receptor beta chains were sequenced from one sample in a study of cytotoxic CD8 clonotypes in ibrutinib-treated CLL. The repertoire was sequenced with immunoSEQ multiplex PCR; TCRdb's copy has only in-frame clones and lacks some. Of about 300,000 clones in the sample, approximately 76% were seen once. The sequenced sample was PBMCs, obtained at disease progression, from a patient treated with ibrutinib. These receptors originate from a human donor with chronic lymphocytic leukemia.

The chain carries TRBV29-1 and TRBJ2-7, with 11 bases fitting TRBD2. CDR1 is SQVTM, CDR2 ANQGSEA, per germline. The ends lost 6 bases at V and 2 bases at J; junction bases unmatched: 3. The CDR3 is 13 residues long. The CDR3 sequence: CSVTTSGAYEQYF. The CDR3 DNA sequence: TGCAGCGTGACGACTAGCGGGGCCTACGAGCAGTACTTC.

This chain joins TRBV28 and TRBJ2-5; no clear D gene. The CDR3 has 10 amino acids. The germline gives CDR1 MDHEN, CDR2 SYDVKM. V shed 8 bases and J shed 2 bases, with 3 bases lying between them. The CDR3 here is CASQQETQYF. As DNA, the CDR3 is TGTGCCAGCCAACAAGAGACCCAGTACTTC.

The chain combines TRBV6-1 with TRBJ2-5, with TRBD1 matching over 9 bases. Germline V gives CDR1 MNHNS, CDR2 SASEGT. This CDR3 has 14 amino acids. The V and J ends lost 6 bases and 5 bases, in that order; junction bases with no gene match: 7. The CDR3 here is CASSEQGARETQYF. For the CDR3, the DNA is TGTGCCAGCAGCGAACAGGGGGCCAGGGAGACCCAGTACTTC.

This clone was counted between two and nine times. The chain is built from TRBV5-1 and TRBJ2-3, with TRBD1 identical over 10 bases. Germline V gene lookup returns CDR1 SGHRS and CDR2 YFSETQ. V lost 6 bases to trimming and J lost 6 bases; unmatched junction nucleotides: 13. CDR3 length: 16 residues. CDR3 sequence reads: CASTPGPGQGLDTQYF. The CDR3 region has the DNA TGCGCCAGCACCCCCGGTCCGGGACAGGGGTTGGATACGCAGTATTTT. The full variable domain, its missing parts supplied by reference TRBV5-1 and TRBJ2-3, is KAGVTQTPRYLIKTRGQQVTLSCSPISGHRSVSWYQQTPGQGLQFLFEYFSETQRNKGNFPGRFSGRQFSNSRSEMNVSTLELGDSALYLCASTPGPGQGLDTQYFGPGTRLTVL.

The V and J genes are TRBV9 and TRBJ2-3; 11 bases fit TRBD2. Losses at the gene ends were 0 bases for V and 1 base for J; bases not matched to a gene: 10. Per the germline V gene, CDR1 is SGDLS and CDR2 is YYNGEE. This CDR3 region has 19 residues. The CDR3 sequence is CASSVGSSGGASGTDTQYF. CDR3 bases: TGTGCCAGCAGCGTAGGGAGTAGCGGGGGGGCTTCCGGCACAGATACGCAGTATTTT.

This rearrangement joins TRBV7-9 to TRBJ2-7, with D tentatively TRBD2 (7 bases). Trimming took 3 bases from V and 0 from J, leaving 21 bases between them. Germline V gene sequence: CDR1 SEHNR, CDR2 FQNEAQ (reference sequence). CDR3 length equals 18 residues. This CDR3 reads CASSFLEGGAPSSYEQYF. The DNA for the CDR3 is TGTGCCAGCAGCTTCCTGGAAGGGGGGGCCCCCTCCTCCTACGAGCAGTACTTC.

The chain couples TRBV7-9 to TRBJ1-4, with 7 bases identical to TRBD1. Germline loops: CDR1 SEHNR, CDR2 FQNEAQ (reference sequence). Trimming cost V 5 bases and J 8 bases; bases outside gene matches: 11. The CDR3 is 15 residues long. Here the CDR3 reads CASSPRTGVEEKLFF. As DNA, the CDR3 is TGTGCCAGCAGCCCCAGAACAGGGGTAGAAGAAAAACTGTTTTTT.

CDR3 DNA sequence: TGTGCCAGCAGTTCTAGGGGGAACACTGAAGCTTTCTTT. Amino acid sequence: CASSSRGNTEAFF. The rearrangement links TRBV6-5 to TRBJ1-1; possibly TRBD1 for D (5 bases). Trimming pared 4 bases from V and 1 base from J, leaving 7 bases between. The length of the CDR3 is 13 residues. Germline V gene sequence: CDR1 MNHEY, CDR2 SVGAGI.

The J gene is TRBJ1-4, the V gene TRBV18, with D perhaps TRBD1 (5 bases). CDR1 is KGHSH, CDR2 LQKENI, per germline. V was trimmed by 1 base and J by 4 bases, leaving 13 bases between them. The CDR3 has 16 amino acids. The CDR3, as DNA: TGTGCCAGCTCACCACGGGTCCGACAGATTAATGAAAAACTGTTTTTT. Amino acids: CASSPRVRQINEKLFF.

The V and J genes are TRBV7-3 and TRBJ1-2; D unclear. The germline CDR1 and CDR2 sequences are SGHTA and FQGTGA. There are 13 residues in the CDR3. Trimming cost V 4 bases and J 4 bases, with 10 bases left between them. The CDR3 here is CASSSTDGYGYTF. The CDR3 DNA is TGTGCCAGCAGCTCGACCGACGGCTATGGCTACACCTTC.

CDR3 DNA: TGTGCCAGCAGCTTAGCCGGACAAATGCAGTTCTTC. It encodes CASSLAGQMQFF. This chain joins TRBV7-2 and TRBJ2-1; tentatively, D is TRBD1 (5 bases). V was cut by 0 bases and J by 12 bases, with 9 bases left in between. The CDR3 extends over 12 amino acids. CDR1 SGHTA and CDR2 FQGNSA come from the germline V gene.

The chain employs TRBV9 and TRBJ1-4, with D uncertain. In germline, CDR1 is SGDLS, CDR2 YYNGEE. The CDR3 is 15 residues long. The germline V and J ends were trimmed by 0 bases and 2 bases, with 8 bases remaining between them. CDR3: CASSVDGSTNEKLFF. CDR3 coding DNA: TGTGCCAGCAGCGTAGATGGCAGTACTAATGAAAAACTGTTTTTT.

The chain joins TRBV4-1 to TRBJ2-5, with D perhaps assigned TRBD1 or TRBD2 (5 bases each). Trimming stripped 3 bases from V and 7 bases from J, with 12 bases between. Germline V CDR1 and CDR2: MGHRA, YSYEKL. The CDR3 length is 13 residues. The CDR3 DNA reads TGCGCCAGCAGCCAGGGGGTAAGGGGGACCCAGTACTTC. Protein sequence: CASSQGVRGTQYF.

The chain uses TRBV12-5 and TRBJ2-1; 7 bases are a match to TRBD1. The V segment lost 3 bases and the J segment 9 bases; nucleotides outside the gene matches: 2. The germline V gene has CDR1 LGHNT and CDR2 FRNRAP. The CDR3 length is 12 residues. CDR3 sequence: CASGLGGFEQFF. The CDR3 DNA reads TGTGCTAGTGGTTTAGGGGGCTTTGAGCAGTTCTTC.